Reported below is one T cell receptor beta chain. The CDR3 extends over 13 amino acids. Trimming left V 3 bases short and J 1 base short, with 5 bases between. CDR1 and CDR2 (germline): MRHNA, SNTAGT. Produced via immunoSEQ multiplex PCR; TCRdb's table is partial and in-frame only. This table holds 75,000 to 100,000 clones, about nine tenths found once. The data stem from a study of graft-versus-host responses after intestinal transplantation. The chain uses TRBV6-4 and TRBJ2-3; D is possibly TRBD2 (5 bases). The sequencing here drew on PBMCs, taken about 450 days after intestinal transplant. The receptor comes from a human patient who received an intestinal transplant, so some T cells may come from the graft donor. Here the CDR3 reads CASSERGTDTQYF. The CDR3 DNA sequence: TGTGCCAGCAGTGAGCGGGGCACAGATACGCAGTATTTT.